A selection of T cell receptor beta chains follows, all from one sample in a study of blood T cell repertoires in COVID-19. The protocol was immunoSEQ multiplex PCR, while the TCRdb copy is restricted to in-frame clones and leaves out a portion. The table has about 190,000 clones, roughly nine tenths seen once; the top ten hold around 2.3%. The material sequenced was peripheral blood. The receptor set was obtained from a man aged 65 to 79 with active or convalescent COVID-19. CDR3s include the opening cysteine and the closing phenylalanine or tryptophan. D genes are given only for firm matches.

>TRBV19|TRBJ2-7|15|-
CASSIATGTLNEQYF
>TRBV4-3|TRBJ2-2|17|TRBD2
CASSQVSGGQNTGELFF
>TRBV9|TRBJ2-5|15|-
CASSVAGLHQETQYF
>TRBV6-5|TRBJ1-2|13|-
CASSHGQRYGYTF
>TRBV5-4|TRBJ2-1|16|TRBD1
CASSSDGQGGYNEQFF
>TRBV19|TRBJ2-1|16|TRBD1
CASSLGWGTGNNEQFF
>TRBV7-2|TRBJ2-7|16|-
CASSLGVARINHEQYF
>TRBV27|TRBJ1-6|12|TRBD1
CASRDWDSFLHF
>TRBV30|TRBJ2-1|12|-
CAWSLLHNEQFF
>TRBV3-1/TRBV3-2|TRBJ1-5|23|TRBD1
CASSQQINDRGLERVDRDQPQHF
>TRBV1|TRBJ2-1|16|-
CTSSQAGTSGRREQFF